This T cell receptor (beta chain) stems from a study of blood T cell repertoires in COVID-19. Study-wide background: Samples of COVID-19 (acute and convalescent) were obtained from the United States, Italy and Spain.

After removal of 4 bases from V and 0 bases from J, the junction contained 9 bases not matched to a gene. CDR1 is SGHTS and CDR2 is YDEGEE in the germline V gene. This CDR3 is built from 17 residues. Authors' methods: Amplified reference gene primers provided the basis for estimating nucleated cell counts. Clones were sequenced by immunoSEQ multiplex PCR, and TCRdb holds only the in-frame ones, with some missing. The V and J calls and clone size come from that table; D and trimming were worked out from the DNA. The data hold tens of thousands of clones, with approximately 90% observed a single time. The origin of this receptor is an older man with acute or convalescent COVID-19. Sample: peripheral blood. The V call is TRBV5-8, the J call TRBJ2-1; 8 bases are a match to TRBD2. The CDR3 loop reads CASSPLTSGSSYNEQFF. The CDR3 DNA reads TGTGCCAGCAGCCCGCTCACTAGCGGCTCCTCCTACAATGAGCAGTTCTTC.